This T cell receptor (beta chain) was sequenced for a study of neurological immune-mediated disorders. PBMCs stored at -80 C, numbering 2 million, were the origin of the unsorted libraries. Synthesis of cDNA was accomplished via 5'RACE employing 10-nucleotide random UMIs. TCRdb reprocessed the 5' RACE reads with MiXCR, giving one entry per CDR3 protein. The profile shows tens of thousands of distinct CDR3 sequences, 10% of them singletons. This clonotype was picked up many times. Its antigen is unidentified. The germline V gene has CDR1 SGHRS and CDR2 YFSETQ. V was pared by 0 bases and J by 2 bases, with 17 bases between. The CDR3 consists of 17 residues. The study, taken as a whole, reports: Expansion of TCR clones was greatest in HTLV-1-associated myelopathy and smallest in multiple sclerosis, where it fell below that of healthy controls. Subjects shared no identical expanded-clone CDR3 amino acid sequences, suggesting private TCR-beta repertoires in all groups.

Specimen: PBMCs. The J gene is TRBJ1-2, the V gene TRBV5-1; no definite D call. The sequence was collected from a woman in her twenties or thirties with HTLV-1-associated myelopathy (HAM/TSP). CDR3 in amino acids: CASSLVIPSKSNYGYTF. The CDR3 DNA reads as TGCGCCAGCAGCTTGGTCATACCTAGCAAGAGCAACTATGGCTACACCTTC.